One and the same sample provided the 10 T cell receptor beta chains below, sequenced in a study of blood T cells in healthy people across ages. With a J-beta primer mix and a sample-barcoded 5' primer, a second PCR ran about 6 to 11 cycles. TCRdb passed the 5' RACE reads through MiXCR, listing each CDR3 protein once. This sample yields over a million distinct CDR3 sequences, of which approximately 63% are seen a single time; 6.5% to 8.5% belongs to the top ten. Sequencing was carried out using blood. These receptor sequences come from a man between 18 and 35 years old in good health.

V usage is TRBV4-3 and J usage is TRBJ1-6; 9 bases align to TRBD1. The CDR3 is 16 amino acids. The V segment lost 4 bases and the J segment 6 bases; nucleotides outside the gene matches: 7. CDR1 is LGHNA, CDR2 YSLEER, per germline. In DNA form, the CDR3 reads TGCGCCAGCAGCCGGGGGACAGGGAATTCTAATTCACCCCTCCACTTT. Amino acid sequence: CASSRGTGNSNSPLHF.

The chain recombines TRBV2 with TRBJ2-6; D not certain. Germline V gene sequence: CDR1 SNHLY, CDR2 FYNNEI. The V end lost 5 bases, the J end lost 0 bases, and 5 bases lay between the germline ends. The CDR3 runs to 14 residues. CDR3: CASSWLSGANVLTF. The CDR3 bases are TGTGCCAGCAGTTGGCTCTCTGGGGCCAACGTCCTGACTTTC. Full variable domain (outside the CDR3, taken from reference TRBV2 and TRBJ2-6): EPEVTQTPSHQVTQMGQEVILRCVPISNHLYFYWYRQILGQKVEFLVSFYNNEISEKSEIFDDQFSVERPDGSNFTLKIRSTKLEDSAMYFCASSWLSGANVLTFGAGSRLTVL.

A note on this clonotype: One end of the junction varies from germline; a read error may be responsible. This chain uses TRBV4-2 with TRBJ2-5, with D possibly being TRBD1 (5 bases). The CDR3 runs to 15 residues. Germline-derived CDR1 and CDR2 are LGHNA and YNFKEQ. CDR3 amino acids: CACSQGPPKDKTQYF. DNA of the CDR3: TGTGCCTGCAGCCAAGGGCCCCCGAAGGACAAGACCCAGTACTTC.

This clonotype occurred a few times. The chain uses TRBV29-1 and TRBJ2-5, with 9 bases matching TRBD2. V lost 7 bases to trimming and J lost 0 bases; unmatched junction nucleotides: 3. Germline V gene data show CDR1 as SQVTM and CDR2 as ANQGSEA. This CDR3 spans 13 amino acids. The CDR3 loop is CSERLADQETQYF. CDR3 coding DNA: TGCAGCGAACGACTAGCGGACCAAGAGACCCAGTACTTC.

This clonotype showed up just a few times. The rearrangement links TRBV5-1 to TRBJ1-2, with TRBD1 identical over 8 bases. The CDR3 spans 14 residues. V gave up 6 bases and J gave up 3 bases; unmatched junction bases: 7. Germline V gene lookup returns CDR1 SGHRS and CDR2 YFSETQ. CDR3 sequence (DNA): TGCGCCAGCAAATCGACAGGGGTGGACTATGGCTACACCTTC. This gives the protein CASKSTGVDYGYTF.

V usage is TRBV27 and J usage is TRBJ1-2; D is possibly TRBD1 (6 bases). Germline assignment: CDR1 MNHEY and CDR2 SMNVEV (reference sequence). The CDR3 is 15 residues long. Trimming cost V 3 bases and J 8 bases, with 19 bases left between them. CDR3 sequence: CASSLGTSGARGYTF. CDR3 in DNA: TGTGCCAGCAGTTTGGGTACTTCAGGGGCCCGCGGCTACACCTTC.

CDR3 sequence reads: CASSLRQGGLEQYF. DNA of the CDR3: TGTGCCAGCAGCCTTCGTCAGGGCGGGCTCGAGCAGTACTTC. This chain uses TRBV14 with TRBJ2-7, with D perhaps given as TRBD1 or TRBD2 (5 bases each). Trimming pared 4 bases from V and 6 bases from J, leaving 16 bases between. The length of the CDR3 is 14 residues. CDR1 is SGHDN, CDR2 FVKESK, per germline.

The rearrangement links TRBV6-1 to TRBJ1-5; D is undetermined. Trimming left V 6 bases short and J 7 bases short, with 10 bases between. The CDR3 loop spans 12 amino acids. Per the germline V gene, CDR1 is MNHNS and CDR2 is SASEGT. The CDR3 DNA sequence: TGTGCCAGCAGGACGGGAAGGCAGCCCCAGCATTTT. Its translation is CASRTGRQPQHF.

This clonotype was recorded a few times. The chain has TRBV5-1 and TRBJ2-5; TRBD2 aligns across 7 bases. The CDR3 length is 15 residues. J was trimmed by 2 bases and V by 4 bases; bases with no gene match: 8. The V gene's germline CDR1 is SGHRS and CDR2 YFSETQ. CDR3 bases: TGCGCCAGCAGCCCGGGGGAGGGATCTCAAGAGACCCAGTACTTC. This gives the protein CASSPGEGSQETQYF.

This sequence joins TRBV6-2 or TRBV6-3 and TRBJ1-1; 7 nucleotides match TRBD1. The CDR3 runs to 15 residues. The ends lost 0 bases at V and 2 bases at J; junction bases unmatched: 3. The germline V gene has CDR1 MNHEY and CDR2 SVGEGT. The CDR3 nucleotides read TGTGCCAGCAGTTACTCCGGGACAGCTAACACTGAAGCTTTCTTT. This sequence encodes CASSYSGTANTEAFF.